These 24 T cell receptor beta chains originate from one sample sequenced in a study of patients and donors after allogeneic stem cell transplantation (TCRdb year 2020). Library preparation used RT-PCR. Data came from a NextSeq 550. The raw public data were reprocessed by TCRdb itself: fastp quality trimming at Q25, MiXCR clonotype calling, in-frame beta chains only. CDR3 protein duplicates are merged, each entry listing the most common genes and DNA. Counted in this sample were 100,000 to 120,000 distinct CDR3 sequences; around 38% of them appeared once. The ten largest account for around 30% of the sample. Material for sequencing was blood, either unsorted or a sorted T cell fraction (not recorded which). All receptors come from a human donor who was either an allogeneic HSCT recipient or a stem cell or donor lymphocyte infusion donor (not recorded which). It is not recorded whose cells these are; they may come from a transplant donor.

This clonotype was seen a handful of times. V usage is TRBV12-3 or TRBV12-4 and J usage is TRBJ1-1, with D perhaps TRBD1 (5 bases). This CDR3 comprises 16 residues. Trimming pared 6 bases from V and 0 bases from J, leaving 17 bases between. For the CDR3, the DNA is TGTGCCAGCAGGAATTTAGGCAGGGCCCTGAACACTGAAGCTTTCTTT. Translation gives CASRNLGRALNTEAFF.

This clonotype was recorded at least ten times. V gene TRBV12-3 or TRBV12-4 combines with J gene TRBJ1-5; D not resolved. V gave up 2 bases and J gave up 7 bases, with 12 bases separating them. The CDR3 sequence is 14 residues long. CDR3 DNA: TGTGCCAGCAGTTTATGGGAGGGAGGCCAGCCCCAGCATTTT. Amino acid sequence: CASSLWEGGQPQHF.

This chain joins TRBV12-3 or TRBV12-4 and TRBJ2-2, with D hard to call. The CDR3 totals 15 residues. Between the trimmed V and J ends, which lost 3 bases and 3 bases, there was a span of 11 bases. The CDR3 sequence: CASSLAATYTGELFF. Written as DNA, the CDR3 is TGTGCCAGCAGTTTGGCAGCTACTTACACCGGGGAGCTGTTTTTT.

This sequence joins TRBV12-3 or TRBV12-4 and TRBJ1-2; 7 bases agree with TRBD1. The junction had 5 bases not matched to a gene; V was cut back by 10 bases and J by 6 bases. This CDR3 contains 11 residues. CDR3 coding DNA: TGTGCCACCCAGGGGGGTAATGGCTACACCTTC. Encoded protein: CATQGGNGYTF.

The chain uses TRBV12-3 or TRBV12-4 and TRBJ2-1; TRBD2 agrees at 7 bases. V lost 8 bases, J lost 0 bases, and 10 bases stayed unmatched. The CDR3 consists of 16 residues. The CDR3 loop is CASGGSGPSSYNEQFF. CDR3 DNA: TGTGCCAGCGGAGGTAGCGGGCCCAGCTCCTACAATGAGCAGTTCTTC.

The chain links TRBV10-3 to TRBJ1-5; tentatively, D is TRBD1 (6 bases). Deletions cut 4 bases from V and 4 bases from J, with 8 bases between. Germline CDR1 is ENHRY and CDR2 is SYGVKD. This CDR3 spans 13 amino acids. CDR3 in amino acids: CAISGGQNQPQHF. The CDR3 DNA follows: TGTGCCATCAGTGGGGGGCAGAATCAGCCCCAGCATTTT.

This clonotype was found a few times. The J gene is TRBJ1-4, the V gene TRBV5-1; D may be TRBD1 (6 bases). The germline V and J ends were trimmed by 4 bases and 11 bases, with 15 bases remaining between them. The length of the CDR3 is 13 residues. Germline V CDR1 and CDR2: SGHRS, YFSETQ. CDR3 region: CASSQDSRQKLFF. The CDR3 DNA follows: TGCGCCAGCAGCCAGGACAGTCGGCAGAAACTGTTTTTT.

The rearrangement links TRBV12-3 or TRBV12-4 to TRBJ1-3; tentatively, D is TRBD1 (5 bases). The CDR3 totals 16 residues. V was trimmed by 6 bases and J by 0 bases, leaving 15 bases between them. The CDR3 region has the DNA TGTGCCAGCAGCCAGAGACAGCCTCTCTCTGGAAACACCATATATTTT. Translated, it gives CASSQRQPLSGNTIYF.

This clonotype was observed a few times. This chain links TRBV3-1 with TRBJ2-5; the D call may be TRBD1 or TRBD2 (5 bases each). V was trimmed by 0 bases and J by 7 bases, leaving 21 bases between them. This CDR3 region has 17 residues. The germline gives CDR1 LGHDT, CDR2 YNNKEL (reference sequence). CDR3 loop: CASSQDPRDPPSRTQYF. In nucleotides, the CDR3 is TGTGCCAGCAGCCAAGATCCTCGGGACCCACCATCGAGGACCCAGTACTTC.

The chain joins TRBV24-1 to TRBJ2-1, with D perhaps assigned TRBD1 or TRBD2 (5 bases each). This CDR3 contains 15 residues. Trimming cost V 4 bases and J 4 bases, with 13 bases left between them. Germline V gives CDR1 KGHDR, CDR2 SFDVKD. In DNA form, the CDR3 reads TGTGCCACCAGTGACCCTAGGGGACCTTACAATGAGCAGTTCTTC. The encoded protein is CATSDPRGPYNEQFF.

This sequence joins TRBV5-1 and TRBJ2-1; D call uncertain. The germline V and J ends were trimmed by 0 bases and 8 bases, with 9 bases remaining between them. CDR1 and CDR2 from the germline V gene are SGHRS and YFSETQ. The length of the CDR3 is 13 residues. In DNA form, the CDR3 reads TGCGCCAGCAGCTTGGGGTGGGGTGATGAGCAGTTCTTC. Protein sequence: CASSLGWGDEQFF.

The rearrangement joins TRBV20-1 to TRBJ2-7, with 8 bases that match TRBD2. The junction had 7 bases not matched to a gene; V was cut back by 2 bases and J by 4 bases. The CDR3 contains 14 residues. Germline V gives CDR1 DFQATT, CDR2 SNEGSKA (reference sequence). The CDR3 DNA is TGCAGTGCTAGACGTTCTAGCGGGTTGTACGAGCAGTACTTC. Its protein product is CSARRSSGLYEQYF.

This clonotype was observed a handful of times. The chain is built from TRBV20-1 and TRBJ1-1, with D unresolved. The V gene lost 6 bases and the J gene lost 4 bases, with 12 bases spanning the gap. The germline CDR1 and CDR2 sequences are DFQATT and SNEGSKA (reference sequence). The CDR3 is 12 amino acids. CDR3 residues: CSATDLGTEAFF. The CDR3, as DNA: TGCAGTGCAACAGACTTGGGCACTGAAGCTTTCTTT.

The chain couples TRBV7-3 to TRBJ2-1, with D perhaps assigned TRBD1 or TRBD2 (5 bases each). The CDR3 consists of 12 residues. In germline, CDR1 is SGHTA, CDR2 FQGTGA. V shed 2 bases and J shed 7 bases, with 6 bases lying between them. The CDR3 spells CASSLEGNEQFF. The CDR3 nucleotides are TGTGCCAGCAGCTTAGAGGGGAATGAGCAGTTCTTC. The full variable domain, with the rest looked up from reference TRBV7-3 and TRBJ2-1, is GAGVSQTPSNKVTEKGKYVELRCDPISGHTALYWYRQSLGQGPEFLIYFQGTGAADDSGLPNDRFFAVRPEGSVSTLKIQRTERGDSAVYLCASSLEGNEQFFGPGTRLTVL.

The chain employs TRBV20-1 and TRBJ2-7; D unresolved. The CDR3 totals 12 residues. Germline lookup yields CDR1 DFQATT and CDR2 SNEGSKA (reference sequence). V lost 1 base and J lost 2, with 6 bases in between. CDR3 nucleotides: TGCAGTGCTAGAGGGTCCCCCTACGAGCAGTACTTC. This gives the protein CSARGSPYEQYF.

Concerning this clonotype itself: A much larger clonotype is one base distant, so this may be a read error. The rearrangement joins TRBV20-1 to TRBJ1-2, with TRBD1 matching 8 bases. CDR3 size: 12 residues. V shed 6 bases, J shed 8 bases, and the junction held 8 bases outside the gene matches. Germline V gives CDR1 DFQATT, CDR2 SNEGSKA (reference sequence). DNA of the CDR3: TGCAGTGCAGGGTGGACAGGGAAAGGCTACACCTTC. It translates to CSAGWTGKGYTF.

This clonotype has only a few counts. The gene calls are TRBV25-1 and TRBJ1-4; D unresolved. Trimming cost V 5 bases and J 11 bases, with 9 bases left between them. CDR3 size: 11 residues. The V gene's germline CDR1 is MGHDK and CDR2 SYGVNS. The CDR3 DNA is TGTGCCAGCAGTAACGACGTGAAACTGTTTTTT. Encoded protein: CASSNDVKLFF.

There are a few counts of this clonotype. The CDR3 loop reads CATSFYDNEQFF. The CDR3 DNA follows: TGTGCCACCAGTTTCTACGACAATGAGCAGTTCTTC. The rearrangement links TRBV24-1 to TRBJ2-1; unclear D gene. V was pared by 6 bases and J by 5 bases, with 7 bases between. The CDR3 is made up of 12 amino acids. Per the germline V gene, CDR1 is KGHDR and CDR2 is SFDVKD.

There are a few counts of this clonotype. For the CDR3, the DNA is TGTGCCAGCAGCCTACAGGGGGTCTCCTACGAGCAGTACTTC. Its protein is CASSLQGVSYEQYF. The chain is built from TRBV12-3 or TRBV12-4 and TRBJ2-7, with 8 bases matching TRBD1. CDR3 size: 14 residues. Trimming removed 6 bases from V and 0 bases from J; junction bases left unmatched: 4.

This chain links TRBV5-1 with TRBJ2-7, with 7 bases matching TRBD1. V gave up 4 bases and J gave up 4 bases; unmatched junction bases: 8. CDR1 is SGHRS and CDR2 is YFSETQ in the germline V gene. CDR3 length: 14 amino acids. The chain's CDR3 is CASSHTGTAYEQYF. The CDR3 region has the DNA TGCGCCAGCAGCCACACCGGGACAGCTTACGAGCAGTACTTC.

This clonotype was counted between two and nine times. This chain joins TRBV7-9 and TRBJ1-5; D remains ambiguous. CDR3 length equals 13 residues. The germline V gene encodes CDR1 SEHNR and CDR2 FQNEAQ (reference sequence). Trimming removed 6 bases at V and 1 base at J, with 7 bases between. For the CDR3, the DNA is TGTGCCAGCAGTCATGACAGCAATCAGCCCCAGCATTTT. Translated, it gives CASSHDSNQPQHF.

The chain joins TRBV6-1 to TRBJ2-3; D is unclear. This CDR3 is built from 13 residues. Germline CDR1 is MNHNS and CDR2 is SASEGT. Trimming cost V 2 bases and J 6 bases, with 9 bases left between them. CDR3 region: CASSELGRDTQYF. In nucleotides, the CDR3 is TGTGCCAGCAGTGAACTGGGAAGGGATACGCAGTATTTT.

The V call is TRBV5-1, the J call TRBJ2-2; 12 positions match TRBD2. The CDR3 sequence is 15 residues long. The germline V gene has CDR1 SGHRS and CDR2 YFSETQ. The V gene end was trimmed by 6 bases and the J gene end by 6 bases; junction bases not matched to a gene: 6. This CDR3 reads CASKGLAGLAGELFF. The CDR3 bases are TGCGCCAGCAAGGGACTAGCGGGCCTTGCCGGGGAGCTGTTTTTT.

This chain uses TRBV20-1 with TRBJ2-1, with 8 positions matching TRBD2. The germline V gene has CDR1 DFQATT and CDR2 SNEGSKA (reference sequence). The CDR3 loop spans 13 amino acids. Trimming removed 6 bases from V and 8 bases from J; junction bases left unmatched: 9. CDR3 in DNA: TGCAGTGCCCGATCCGGGACTAGGGATGAGCAGTTCTTC. Translated, it gives CSARSGTRDEQFF.